This TCR beta chain was captured in a study of molecular identifiers for immune sequencing clone quantification. Study-wide results and limits: Clonotypes topping 20 RNA copies carried over 99% of effector molecules but under 1% of naive ones. Identical barcode-sharing TCR molecules could lead to underestimated sizes for highly expanded clones.

This clonotype has just a few counts. The antigen remains undetermined. V lost 1 base, J lost 2 bases, and 13 bases lay in between. Germline lookup yields CDR1 GTSNPN and CDR2 SVGIG (reference sequence). CDR3 length equals 15 residues. Bulk TCR libraries were made with methods that had been previously described and with listed TCR primers. TCRdb reprocessed the PCR reads via MiXCR and lists one record per CDR3 protein. Of 490,000 or so distinct CDR3 sequences detected, about 21% appear once; the ten largest clones hold about 0.84%. The receptor was derived from a human donor in good health. Some libraries in this study had Jurkat cell RNA spiked in. Sequencing input: naive CD8+ T cells from blood, with Jurkat cell RNA spiked in. The subset denotes: FACS-sorted CD8+CD4-CCR7+CD45RA+ naive T cells. This sequence joins TRBV30 and TRBJ2-3; D possibly uses TRBD1 or TRBD2 (5 bases each). CDR3 bases: TGTGCCTGGAGTGGAGGGGACGGATTCACAGATACGCAGTATTTT. This sequence encodes CAWSGGDGFTDTQYF. The variable domain in full, with the rest retrieved from reference TRBV30 and TRBJ2-3, is SQTIHQWPATLVQPVGSPLSLECTVEGTSNPNLYWYRQAAGRGLQLLFYSVGIGQISSEVPQNLSASRPQDRQFILSSKKLLLSDSGFYLCAWSGGDGFTDTQYFGPGTRLTVL.